A selection of T cell receptor beta chains follows, all from one sample in a study of cytomegalovirus exposure and HLA in healthy donors. Produced via immunoSEQ multiplex PCR; TCRdb's table is partial and in-frame only. The table includes just under 95,000 clones, 84% detected once. Sequenced: PBMCs. These receptors originate from a woman aged 18-29 years in good health and CMV-seropositive. Both conserved end residues are part of each CDR3. The order of the fields is D gene, V gene, clone size, J gene, CDR3 protein. A D gene is named only where the DNA matches it firmly. A row's size may be missing; if present it is once, few, many or a size class.

d_gene: .; v_gene: TRBV4-1; abundance: few; j_gene: TRBJ2-1; CDR3aa: CASSQEGPSLTSYNEQFF
d_gene: .; v_gene: TRBV6-5; abundance: .; j_gene: TRBJ2-1; CDR3aa: CASSYSGGGRYNEQFF
d_gene: TRBD1; v_gene: TRBV2; abundance: .; j_gene: TRBJ1-3; CDR3aa: CASTRTGGNTIYF
d_gene: .; v_gene: TRBV6-6; abundance: few; j_gene: TRBJ2-3; CDR3aa: CAKPYRGTDTQYF
d_gene: TRBD2; v_gene: TRBV29-1; abundance: once; j_gene: TRBJ2-7; CDR3aa: CSVGGSTSDIYEQYF
d_gene: TRBD1; v_gene: TRBV6-6; abundance: .; j_gene: TRBJ2-1; CDR3aa: CASRWAGGNYNEQFF
d_gene: .; v_gene: TRBV5-1; abundance: .; j_gene: TRBJ1-2; CDR3aa: CASRTGGTHYGYTF
d_gene: .; v_gene: TRBV5-4; abundance: .; j_gene: TRBJ1-1; CDR3aa: CASGGSVGVSTEAFF
d_gene: TRBD1; v_gene: TRBV18; abundance: .; j_gene: TRBJ2-5; CDR3aa: CASSPPGQGGETQYF
d_gene: .; v_gene: TRBV30; abundance: .; j_gene: TRBJ2-1; CDR3aa: CAWSNHDYSYNEQFF
d_gene: .; v_gene: TRBV5-1; abundance: .; j_gene: TRBJ2-7; CDR3aa: CASSLGHYEQYF
d_gene: .; v_gene: TRBV4-1; abundance: .; j_gene: TRBJ2-7; CDR3aa: CASSQQYSYEQYF
d_gene: TRBD2; v_gene: TRBV27; abundance: .; j_gene: TRBJ2-5; CDR3aa: CASSLFGLAGETQYF
d_gene: .; v_gene: TRBV5-4; abundance: .; j_gene: TRBJ2-5; CDR3aa: CASSSPTEETQYF
d_gene: TRBD2; v_gene: TRBV6-4; abundance: few; j_gene: TRBJ2-1; CDR3aa: CASSESAGGFYEQFF
d_gene: .; v_gene: TRBV2; abundance: .; j_gene: TRBJ2-7; CDR3aa: CASSKEMDKEQYF
d_gene: TRBD1; v_gene: TRBV23-1; abundance: .; j_gene: TRBJ1-3; CDR3aa: CASSHQDRGTGNTIYF
d_gene: TRBD2; v_gene: TRBV7-9; abundance: .; j_gene: TRBJ2-7; CDR3aa: CASSLGLAGTTYEQYF
d_gene: .; v_gene: TRBV28; abundance: .; j_gene: TRBJ1-5; CDR3aa: CASGVGGPLNQPQHF
d_gene: .; v_gene: TRBV7-3; abundance: .; j_gene: TRBJ1-5; CDR3aa: CASSLNQSGGVQPQHF
d_gene: .; v_gene: TRBV6-5; abundance: few; j_gene: TRBJ2-7; CDR3aa: CASLGGEGYEQYF
d_gene: .; v_gene: TRBV5-1; abundance: .; j_gene: TRBJ1-2; CDR3aa: CASSLARGEDYGYTF
d_gene: TRBD1; v_gene: TRBV5-1; abundance: once; j_gene: TRBJ2-2; CDR3aa: CASSLVTGGVAGELFF